A selection of T cell receptor beta chains follows, all from one sample in a study of blood T cell repertoires in COVID-19. Using immunoSEQ multiplex PCR, the repertoire was profiled, and TCRdb retains in-frame clones only, with some absent. This sample has approximately 230,000 clones; around 88% occur once, and the top ten carry about 6.7%. The specimen sequenced was peripheral blood. These receptors all stem from a woman in her 30s with COVID-19, enrolled during active disease. The CDR3 runs from the conserved cysteine through the conserved F or W. Each record gives: V gene, D gene, clone size, J gene, CDR3 protein, CDR3 DNA. D genes are given only for firm matches. Clone size is not always given. Where it is, it says once, few, many or a class for expanded clones.

TRBV19,-,-,TRBJ1-2,CASSTSPLRVMSNYGYTF,TGTGCCAGTAGTACCTCCCCCCTGCGGGTTATGAGTAACTATGGCTACACCTTC
TRBV27,-,once,TRBJ1-6,CASSPRSNSPLHF,TGTGCCAGCAGCCCCCGGTCGAATTCACCCCTCCACTTT
TRBV11-1,-,few,TRBJ1-1,CASSWPGLEAFF,TGTGCCAGCAGCTGGCCGGGGTTAGAAGCTTTCTTT
TRBV28,TRBD1,-,TRBJ2-7,CASSLGTGAVEQYF,TGTGCCAGCAGTTTGGGCACAGGGGCCGTCGAGCAGTACTTC
TRBV27,-,-,TRBJ1-5,CASSLSWLAQPQHF,TGTGCCAGCAGTTTATCGTGGTTGGCTCAGCCCCAGCATTTT
TRBV11-3,TRBD1,-,TRBJ1-1,CASNQAGTGSTEAFF,TGTGCCAGCAACCAAGCCGGGACAGGGAGCACTGAAGCTTTCTTT
TRBV7-2,-,-,TRBJ1-2,CASSSPFRGGDHFHYGYTF,TGTGCCAGCAGCTCCCCCTTTCGGGGGGGCGACCATTTCCACTATGGCTACACCTTC
TRBV28,TRBD1,-,TRBJ1-2,CASSLQGVAYGYTF,TGTGCCAGCAGTTTACAGGGGGTTGCCTATGGCTACACCTTC
TRBV9,TRBD2,-,TRBJ2-3,CASSVAGGETDTQYF,TGTGCCAGCAGCGTAGCGGGAGGTGAAACAGATACGCAGTATTTT
TRBV27,-,once,TRBJ2-5,CASSPPRGNLETQYF,TGTGCCAGCAGTCCCCCGCGCGGGAATTTGGAGACCCAGTACTTC
TRBV18,TRBD1,once,TRBJ1-1,CASSRGGQGNTEAFF,TGTGCCAGCTCACGCGGAGGACAGGGGAACACTGAAGCTTTCTTT